This T cell receptor (beta chain) originates from a study of cytomegalovirus exposure and HLA in healthy donors. CDR1 and CDR2 from the germline V gene are SGHTA and FQGNSA. This CDR3 has 15 residues. The V and J ends lost 3 bases and 4 bases, in that order; junction bases with no gene match: 7. Remarks on this clone: Its antigen is not identified.

Study-level points and caveats: The authors considered a cluster of highly shared sequence variants likely to be a sequencing artifact. Apart from CMV serostatus, no immune exposure information was available.

Vbeta (60) and Jbeta (13) primers were used in the PCR. How the authors handled the data: A later analysis tallied approximately 87 million unique TCR beta chains, 10 million to 12 million of them shared. TCRdb's copy holds only in-frame clones and misses some; the assay was immunoSEQ multiplex PCR. Clone size and V and J calls were adopted from that table, with D and trimming inferred from the DNA. The sample has more than 70,000 clones; about three quarters are singletons. J is TRBJ2-7 and V is TRBV7-2; 9 bases are a match to TRBD2. The sample taken for sequencing was PBMCs. The receptor was derived from a man aged 45-60 years in good health and CMV-seropositive. The CDR3 DNA reads as TGTGCCAGCAGCTTCGCTAGCGGGATTCTGTACGAGCAGTACTTC. It is translated as CASSFASGILYEQYF.